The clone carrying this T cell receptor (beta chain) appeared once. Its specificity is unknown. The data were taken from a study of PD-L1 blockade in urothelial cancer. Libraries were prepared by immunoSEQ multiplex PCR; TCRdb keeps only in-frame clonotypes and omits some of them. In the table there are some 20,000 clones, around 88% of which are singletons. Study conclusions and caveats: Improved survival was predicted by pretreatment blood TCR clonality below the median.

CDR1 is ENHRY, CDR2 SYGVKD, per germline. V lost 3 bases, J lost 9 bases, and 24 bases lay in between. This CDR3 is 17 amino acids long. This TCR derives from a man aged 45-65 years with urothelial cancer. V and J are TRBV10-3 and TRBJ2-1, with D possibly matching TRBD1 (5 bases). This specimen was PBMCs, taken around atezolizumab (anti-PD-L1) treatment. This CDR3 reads CAISDPSSPLPDSEQFF. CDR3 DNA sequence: TGTGCCATCAGTGACCCCTCAAGCCCCTTACCTGACAGTGAGCAGTTCTTC.